A single sample gave rise to the 3 T cell receptor beta chains below, sequenced in a study of cytomegalovirus exposure and HLA in healthy donors. The PCR ran on 60 Vbeta and 13 Jbeta primers. Sequencing used immunoSEQ multiplex PCR; TCRdb keeps in-frame clones, though not all of them. Recorded for this sample: approximately 110,000 clones. Sequencing was performed on PBMCs. The origin of the receptors is a man aged 18 to 30 in good health and CMV-seronegative.

The chain employs TRBV28 and TRBJ1-1; D possibly corresponds to TRBD1 (5 bases). V dropped 7 bases and J dropped 0 bases, with 12 bases sitting between them. The CDR3 is made up of 14 amino acids. The germline V gene has CDR1 MDHEN and CDR2 SYDVKM. The CDR3 sequence: CASKPGFMNTEAFF. The CDR3 bases are TGTGCCAGCAAGCCAGGGTTTATGAACACTGAAGCTTTCTTT.

The chain joins TRBV28 to TRBJ1-1; D gene unclear. Between the trimmed V and J ends, which lost 2 bases and 1 base, there was a span of 5 bases. Germline values: CDR1 MDHEN, CDR2 SYDVKM. The CDR3 has 13 amino acids. In DNA form, the CDR3 reads TGTGCCAGCAGTTTAACAGCGAACACTGAAGCTTTCTTT. Residues: CASSLTANTEAFF. The full variable domain, completed using reference TRBV28 and TRBJ1-1, is DVKVTQSSRYLVKRTGEKVFLECVQDMDHENMFWYRQDPGLGLRLIYFSYDVKMKEKGDIPEGYSVSREKKERFSLILESASTNQTSMYLCASSLTANTEAFFGQGTRLTVV.

This rearrangement joins TRBV7-9 to TRBJ1-5; 8 bases are shared with TRBD1. CDR3 length equals 16 residues. CDR1 and CDR2 from the germline V gene are SEHNR and FQNEAQ (reference sequence). V lost 2 bases, J lost 7 bases, and 10 bases stayed unmatched. In DNA, the CDR3 is TGTGCCAGCAGCTTATCAGGGGGCGCGTGGACCCAGCCCCAGCATTTT. This codes for CASSLSGGAWTQPQHF.